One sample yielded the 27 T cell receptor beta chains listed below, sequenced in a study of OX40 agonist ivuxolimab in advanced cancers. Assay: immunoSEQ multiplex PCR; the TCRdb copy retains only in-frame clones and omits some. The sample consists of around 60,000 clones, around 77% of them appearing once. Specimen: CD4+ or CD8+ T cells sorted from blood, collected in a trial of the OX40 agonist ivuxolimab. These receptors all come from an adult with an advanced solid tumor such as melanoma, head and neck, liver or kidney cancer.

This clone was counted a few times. The CDR3 nucleotides read TGTGCCAGCAGCCGCGCGGGACAGAACACTGAAGCTTTCTTT. Its protein product is CASSRAGQNTEAFF. The J gene is TRBJ1-1, the V gene TRBV7-9; a possible D gene is TRBD1 (6 bases). The CDR3 is made up of 14 amino acids. The V end was cut by 5 bases, the J end by 1 base, with 11 bases between. Germline V gene sequence: CDR1 SEHNR, CDR2 FQNEAQ (reference sequence).

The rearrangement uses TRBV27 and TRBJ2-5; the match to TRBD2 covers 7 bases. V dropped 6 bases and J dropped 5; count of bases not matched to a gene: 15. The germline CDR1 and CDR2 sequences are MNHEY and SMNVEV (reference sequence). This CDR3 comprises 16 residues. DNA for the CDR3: TGTGCCAGCAGGGCGTGGGGGGGAGCGCCAGAGGAGACCCAGTACTTC. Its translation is CASRAWGGAPEETQYF.

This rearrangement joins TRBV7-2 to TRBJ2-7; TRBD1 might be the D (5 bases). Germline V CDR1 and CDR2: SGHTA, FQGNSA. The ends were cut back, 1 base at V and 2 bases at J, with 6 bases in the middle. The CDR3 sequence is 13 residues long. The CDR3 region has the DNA TGTGCCAGCAGCTTAGACAGGACCTACGAGCAGTACTTC. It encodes CASSLDRTYEQYF.

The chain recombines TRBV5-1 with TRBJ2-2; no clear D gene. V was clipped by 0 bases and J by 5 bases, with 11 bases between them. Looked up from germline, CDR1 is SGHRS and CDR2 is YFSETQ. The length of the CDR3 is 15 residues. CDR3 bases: TGCGCCAGCAGCTTGGAGACACCAAGGACCGGGGAGCTGTTTTTT. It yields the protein CASSLETPRTGELFF.

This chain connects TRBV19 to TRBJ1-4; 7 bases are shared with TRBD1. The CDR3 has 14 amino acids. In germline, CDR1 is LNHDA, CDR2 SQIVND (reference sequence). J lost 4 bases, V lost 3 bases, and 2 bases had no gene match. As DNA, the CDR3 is TGTGCCAGTAGTATGGGGACAGTTAATGAAAAACTGTTTTTT. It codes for CASSMGTVNEKLFF.

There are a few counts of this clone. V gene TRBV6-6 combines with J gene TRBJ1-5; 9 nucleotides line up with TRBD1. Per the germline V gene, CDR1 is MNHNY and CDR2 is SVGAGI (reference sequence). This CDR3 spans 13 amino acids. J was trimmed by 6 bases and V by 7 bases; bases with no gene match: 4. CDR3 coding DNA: TGTGCCAGCAATAGACAGGGGGGTCAGCCCCAGCATTTT. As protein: CASNRQGGQPQHF.

The CDR3 bases are TGTGCCAGCAGTTCACAAGGATTAGGAGCTTTCTTT. It is translated as CASSSQGLGAFF. The chain employs TRBV2 and TRBJ1-1; no clear D gene. The CDR3 contains 12 residues. CDR1 and CDR2 from the germline V gene are SNHLY and FYNNEI. The V end was cut by 5 bases, the J end by 10 bases, with 14 bases between.

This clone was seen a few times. CDR3 loop: CASRTGGKGNEQFF. The DNA for the CDR3 is TGTGCCAGCAGGACGGGGGGCAAAGGGAATGAGCAGTTCTTC. This chain joins TRBV6-5 and TRBJ2-1, with D maybe TRBD2 (7 bases). The CDR3 contains 14 residues. V gave up 6 bases and J gave up 7 bases, with 16 bases separating them. Germline CDR1 reads MNHEY; CDR2 reads SVGAGI.

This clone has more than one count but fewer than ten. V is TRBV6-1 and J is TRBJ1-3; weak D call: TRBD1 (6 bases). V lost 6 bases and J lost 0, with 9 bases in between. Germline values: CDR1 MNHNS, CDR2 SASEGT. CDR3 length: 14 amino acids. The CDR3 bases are TGTGCCAGCAGCACAGGGAGCTCTGGAAACACCATATATTTT. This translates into CASSTGSSGNTIYF.

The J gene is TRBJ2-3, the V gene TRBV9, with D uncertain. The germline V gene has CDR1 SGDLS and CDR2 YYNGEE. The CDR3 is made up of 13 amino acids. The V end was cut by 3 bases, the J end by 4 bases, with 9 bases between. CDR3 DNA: TGTGCCAGCAGCGGCCATCTCCCAGATACGCAGTATTTT. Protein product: CASSGHLPDTQYF.

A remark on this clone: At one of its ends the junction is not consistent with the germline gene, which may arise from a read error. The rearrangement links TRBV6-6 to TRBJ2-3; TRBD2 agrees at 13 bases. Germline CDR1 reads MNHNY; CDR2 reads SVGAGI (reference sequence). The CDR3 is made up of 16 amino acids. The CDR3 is CASKTGLAGTEFPHSF. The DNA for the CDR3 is TGTGCCAGCAAAACGGGACTAGCGGGGACCGAATTCCCTCATAGTTTT.

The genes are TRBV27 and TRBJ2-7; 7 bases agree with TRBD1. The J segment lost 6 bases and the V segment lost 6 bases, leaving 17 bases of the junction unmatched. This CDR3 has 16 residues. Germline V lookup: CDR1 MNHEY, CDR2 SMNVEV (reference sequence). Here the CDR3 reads CASRTDRARGGGEQYF. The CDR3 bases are TGTGCCAGCAGGACCGACAGGGCGAGAGGCGGCGGCGAGCAGTACTTC.

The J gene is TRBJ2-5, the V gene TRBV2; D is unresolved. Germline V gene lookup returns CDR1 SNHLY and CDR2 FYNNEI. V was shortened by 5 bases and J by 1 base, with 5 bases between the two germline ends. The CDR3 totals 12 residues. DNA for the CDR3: TGTGCCAGCAGTAGGGCCCAAGAGACCCAGTACTTC. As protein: CASSRAQETQYF.

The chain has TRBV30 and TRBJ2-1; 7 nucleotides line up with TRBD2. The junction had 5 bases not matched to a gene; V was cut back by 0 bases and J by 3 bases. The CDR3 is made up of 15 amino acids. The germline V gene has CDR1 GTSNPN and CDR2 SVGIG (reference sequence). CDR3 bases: TGTGCCTGGAGTGTAAGCGGGACTCACTACAATGAGCAGTTCTTC. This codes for CAWSVSGTHYNEQFF.

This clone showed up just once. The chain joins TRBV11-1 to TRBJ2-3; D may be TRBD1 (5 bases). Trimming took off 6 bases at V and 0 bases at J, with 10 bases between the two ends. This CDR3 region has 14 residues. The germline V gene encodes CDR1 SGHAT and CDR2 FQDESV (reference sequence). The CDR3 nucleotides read TGTGCCAGCAGGTCAGGGTTGAGCACAGATACGCAGTATTTT. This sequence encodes CASRSGLSTDTQYF.

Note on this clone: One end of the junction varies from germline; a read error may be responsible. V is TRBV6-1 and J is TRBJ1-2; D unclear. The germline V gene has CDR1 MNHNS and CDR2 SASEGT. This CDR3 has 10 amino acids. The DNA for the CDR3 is TGTGCCAGCAGTGAATTACGGGCTCACTTC. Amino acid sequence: CASSELRAHF.

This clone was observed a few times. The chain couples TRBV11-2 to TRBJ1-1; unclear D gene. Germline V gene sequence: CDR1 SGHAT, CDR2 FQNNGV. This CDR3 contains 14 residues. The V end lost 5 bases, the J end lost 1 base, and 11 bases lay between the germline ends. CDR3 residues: CASSNQVGNTEAFF. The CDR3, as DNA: TGTGCCAGCAGCAATCAGGTGGGGAACACTGAAGCTTTCTTT.

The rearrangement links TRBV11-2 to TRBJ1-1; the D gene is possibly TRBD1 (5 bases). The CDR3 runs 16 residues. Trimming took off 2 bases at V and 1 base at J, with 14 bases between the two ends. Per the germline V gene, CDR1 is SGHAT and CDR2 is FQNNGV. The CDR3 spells CASSLKGAGPNTEAFF. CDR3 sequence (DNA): TGTGCCAGCAGCTTAAAAGGTGCGGGGCCGAACACTGAAGCTTTCTTT.

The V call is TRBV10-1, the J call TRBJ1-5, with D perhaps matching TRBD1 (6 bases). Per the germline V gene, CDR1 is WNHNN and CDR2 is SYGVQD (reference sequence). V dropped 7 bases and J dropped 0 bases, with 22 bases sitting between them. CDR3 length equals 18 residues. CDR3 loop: CASTRDTRHVLSNQPQHF. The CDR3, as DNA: TGCGCCAGCACTAGGGACACCCGCCACGTTCTTAGCAATCAGCCCCAGCATTTT.

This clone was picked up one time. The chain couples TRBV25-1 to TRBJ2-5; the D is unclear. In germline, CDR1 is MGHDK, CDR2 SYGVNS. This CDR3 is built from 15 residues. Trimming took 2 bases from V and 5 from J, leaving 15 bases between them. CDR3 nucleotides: TGTGCCAGCAGTGAAGGTGGGGTCACCCGGGAGACCCAGTACTTC. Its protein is CASSEGGVTRETQYF.

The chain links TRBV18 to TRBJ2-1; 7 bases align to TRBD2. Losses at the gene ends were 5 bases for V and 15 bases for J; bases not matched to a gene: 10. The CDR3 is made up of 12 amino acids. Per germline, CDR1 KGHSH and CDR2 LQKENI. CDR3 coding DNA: TGTGCCAGCTCAGAAGCGGGGCCACGGGGGTTCTTC. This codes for CASSEAGPRGFF.

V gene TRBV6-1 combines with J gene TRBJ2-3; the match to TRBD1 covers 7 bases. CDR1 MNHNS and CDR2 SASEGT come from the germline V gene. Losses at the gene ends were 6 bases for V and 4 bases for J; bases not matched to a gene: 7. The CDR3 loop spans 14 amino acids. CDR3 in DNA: TGTGCCAGCAGGCCCGACAGGGTTTCAGATACGCAGTATTTT. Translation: CASRPDRVSDTQYF.

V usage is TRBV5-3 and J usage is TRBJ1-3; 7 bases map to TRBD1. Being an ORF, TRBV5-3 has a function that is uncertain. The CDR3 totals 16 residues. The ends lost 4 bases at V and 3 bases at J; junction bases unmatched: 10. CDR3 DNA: TGTGCCAGAAGCCCGCCCCCGACAGGGCGTGGAAACACCATATATTTT. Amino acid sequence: CARSPPPTGRGNTIYF.

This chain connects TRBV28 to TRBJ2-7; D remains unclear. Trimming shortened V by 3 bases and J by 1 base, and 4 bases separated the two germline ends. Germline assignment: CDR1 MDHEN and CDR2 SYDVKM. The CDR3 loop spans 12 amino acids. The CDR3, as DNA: TGTGCCAGCAGTTTCAGTTCCTACGAGCAGTACTTC. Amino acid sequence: CASSFSSYEQYF.

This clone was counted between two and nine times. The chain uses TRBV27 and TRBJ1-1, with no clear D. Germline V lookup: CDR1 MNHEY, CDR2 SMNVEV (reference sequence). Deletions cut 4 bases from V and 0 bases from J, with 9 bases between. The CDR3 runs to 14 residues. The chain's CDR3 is CASSSPTVNTEAFF. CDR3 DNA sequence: TGTGCCAGCAGTTCCCCTACAGTGAACACTGAAGCTTTCTTT.

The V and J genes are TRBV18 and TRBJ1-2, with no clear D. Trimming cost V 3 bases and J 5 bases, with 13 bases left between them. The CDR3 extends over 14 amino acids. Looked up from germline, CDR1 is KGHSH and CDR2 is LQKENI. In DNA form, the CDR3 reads TGTGCCAGCTCACCCCAGGAATTGTATTATGGCTACACCTTC. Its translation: CASSPQELYYGYTF.

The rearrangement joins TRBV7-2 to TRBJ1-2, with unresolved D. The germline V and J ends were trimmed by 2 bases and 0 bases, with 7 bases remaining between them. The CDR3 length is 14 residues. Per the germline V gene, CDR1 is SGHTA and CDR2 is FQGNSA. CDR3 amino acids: CASSLPSSNYGYTF. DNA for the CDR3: TGTGCCAGCAGCTTACCATCATCTAACTATGGCTACACCTTC.